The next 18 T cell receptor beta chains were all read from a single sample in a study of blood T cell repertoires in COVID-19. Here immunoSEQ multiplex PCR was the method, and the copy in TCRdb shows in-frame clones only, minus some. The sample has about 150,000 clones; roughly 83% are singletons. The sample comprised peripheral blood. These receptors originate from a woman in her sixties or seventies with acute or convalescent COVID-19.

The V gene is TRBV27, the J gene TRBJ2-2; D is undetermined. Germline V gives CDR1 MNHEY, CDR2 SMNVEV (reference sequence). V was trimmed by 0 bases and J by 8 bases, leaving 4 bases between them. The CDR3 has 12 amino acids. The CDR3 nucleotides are TGTGCCAGCAGTTTATCCCTTGGGGAGCTGTTTTTT. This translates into CASSLSLGELFF.

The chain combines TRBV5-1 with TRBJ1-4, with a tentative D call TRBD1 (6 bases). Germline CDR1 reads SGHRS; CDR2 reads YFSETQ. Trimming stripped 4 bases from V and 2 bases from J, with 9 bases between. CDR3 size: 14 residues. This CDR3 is CASSRDTTNEKLFF. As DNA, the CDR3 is TGCGCCAGCAGCCGGGACACCACTAATGAAAAACTGTTTTTT. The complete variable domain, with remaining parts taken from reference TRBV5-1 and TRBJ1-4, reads KAGVTQTPRYLIKTRGQQVTLSCSPISGHRSVSWYQQTPGQGLQFLFEYFSETQRNKGNFPGRFSGRQFSNSRSEMNVSTLELGDSALYLCASSRDTTNEKLFFGSGTQLSVL.

The CDR3 protein is CASSPGQSQETQYF. CDR3 DNA: TGTGCCAGCTCACCGGGACAGAGTCAAGAGACCCAGTACTTC. The chain recombines TRBV18 with TRBJ2-5; 7 bases fit TRBD1. V gave up 3 bases and J gave up 2 bases; unmatched junction bases: 3. The CDR3 has 14 amino acids. Germline V CDR1 and CDR2: KGHSH, LQKENI.

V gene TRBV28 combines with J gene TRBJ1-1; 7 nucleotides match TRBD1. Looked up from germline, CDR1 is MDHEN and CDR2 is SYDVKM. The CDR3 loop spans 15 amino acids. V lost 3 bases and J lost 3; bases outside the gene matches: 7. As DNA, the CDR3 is TGTGCCAGCAGTTTTCCGACAGGGACGGACACTGAAGCTTTCTTT. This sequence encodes CASSFPTGTDTEAFF.

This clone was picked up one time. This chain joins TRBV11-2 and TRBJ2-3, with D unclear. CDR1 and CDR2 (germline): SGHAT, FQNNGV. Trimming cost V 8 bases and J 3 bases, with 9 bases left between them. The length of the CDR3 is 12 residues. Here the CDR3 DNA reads TGTGCCAGCTCTCTATCGACAGATACGCAGTATTTT. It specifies CASSLSTDTQYF.

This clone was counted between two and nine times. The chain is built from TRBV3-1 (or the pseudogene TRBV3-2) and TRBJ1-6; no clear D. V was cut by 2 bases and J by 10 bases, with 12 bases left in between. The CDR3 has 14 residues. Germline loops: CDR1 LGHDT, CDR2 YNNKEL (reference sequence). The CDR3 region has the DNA TGTGCCAGCAGCCAAACAGCACTCAGGTCACCCCTCCACTTT. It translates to CASSQTALRSPLHF.

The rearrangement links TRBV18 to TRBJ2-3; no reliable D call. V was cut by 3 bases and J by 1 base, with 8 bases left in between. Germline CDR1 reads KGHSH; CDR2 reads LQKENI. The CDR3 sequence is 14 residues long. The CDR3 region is CASSPRQGTDTQYF. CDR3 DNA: TGTGCCAGCTCACCTCGTCAGGGCACAGATACGCAGTATTTT.

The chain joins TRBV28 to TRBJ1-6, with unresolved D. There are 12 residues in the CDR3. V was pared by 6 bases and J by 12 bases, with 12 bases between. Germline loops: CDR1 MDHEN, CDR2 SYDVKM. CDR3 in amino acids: CASSEKIGPLHF. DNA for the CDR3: TGTGCCAGCAGCGAGAAAATCGGACCCCTCCACTTT.

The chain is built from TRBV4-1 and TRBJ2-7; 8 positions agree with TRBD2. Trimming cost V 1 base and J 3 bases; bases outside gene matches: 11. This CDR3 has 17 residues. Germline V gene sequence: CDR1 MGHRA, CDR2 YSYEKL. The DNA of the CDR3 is TGCGCCAGCAGCCAAGGGTACGCGGCGGGGGGCCGCTACGAGCAGTACTTC. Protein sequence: CASSQGYAAGGRYEQYF.

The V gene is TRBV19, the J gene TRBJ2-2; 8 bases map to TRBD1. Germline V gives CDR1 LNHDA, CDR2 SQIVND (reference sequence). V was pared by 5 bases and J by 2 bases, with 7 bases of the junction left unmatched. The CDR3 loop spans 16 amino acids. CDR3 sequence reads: CASSRLGTGNTGELFF. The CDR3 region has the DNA TGTGCCAGTAGTCGGCTTGGGACAGGAAACACCGGGGAGCTGTTTTTT.

CDR3 sequence (DNA): TGTGCCAGCTCACCACAGGAAGGAGATGGCTACACCTTC. Amino acids: CASSPQEGDGYTF. The chain combines TRBV18 with TRBJ1-2; D is ambiguous. V gave up 1 base and J gave up 6 bases, with 9 bases separating them. Germline values: CDR1 KGHSH, CDR2 LQKENI. The CDR3 has 13 amino acids.

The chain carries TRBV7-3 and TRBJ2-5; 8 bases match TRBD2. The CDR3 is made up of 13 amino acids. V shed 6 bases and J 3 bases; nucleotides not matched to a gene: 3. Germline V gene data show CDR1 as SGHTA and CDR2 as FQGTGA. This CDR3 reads CASSTLAEETQYF. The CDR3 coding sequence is TGTGCCAGCAGTACACTAGCGGAAGAGACCCAGTACTTC.

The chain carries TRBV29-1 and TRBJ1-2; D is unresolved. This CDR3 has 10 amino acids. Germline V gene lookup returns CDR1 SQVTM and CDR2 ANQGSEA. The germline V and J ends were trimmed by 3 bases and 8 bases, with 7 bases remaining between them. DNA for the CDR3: TGCAGCGTTGACCAGACAGGCTACACCTTC. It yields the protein CSVDQTGYTF.

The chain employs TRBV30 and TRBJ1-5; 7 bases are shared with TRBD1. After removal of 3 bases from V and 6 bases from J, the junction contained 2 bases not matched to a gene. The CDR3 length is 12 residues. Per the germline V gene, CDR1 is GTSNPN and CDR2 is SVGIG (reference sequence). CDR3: CAWSPGGQPQHF. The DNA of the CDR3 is TGTGCCTGGAGCCCAGGGGGTCAGCCCCAGCATTTT.

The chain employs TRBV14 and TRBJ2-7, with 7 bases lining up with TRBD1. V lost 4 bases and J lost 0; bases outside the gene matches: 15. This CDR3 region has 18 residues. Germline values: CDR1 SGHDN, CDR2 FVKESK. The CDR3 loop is CASSPRRGSPGGSYEQYF. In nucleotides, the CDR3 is TGTGCCAGCAGCCCTCGCAGGGGCTCCCCAGGGGGCTCCTACGAGCAGTACTTC.

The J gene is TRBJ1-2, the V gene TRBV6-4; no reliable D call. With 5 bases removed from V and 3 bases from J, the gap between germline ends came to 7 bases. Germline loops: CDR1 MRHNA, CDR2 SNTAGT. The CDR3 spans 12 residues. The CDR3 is CASSNPDYGYTF. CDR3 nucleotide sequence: TGTGCCAGCAGTAATCCCGACTATGGCTACACCTTC.

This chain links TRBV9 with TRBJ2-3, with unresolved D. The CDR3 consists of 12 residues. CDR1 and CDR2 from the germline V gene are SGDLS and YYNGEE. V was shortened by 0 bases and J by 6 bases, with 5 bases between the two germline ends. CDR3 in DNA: TGTGCCAGCAGCGTAGTCCCGGATACGCAGTATTTT. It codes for CASSVVPDTQYF.

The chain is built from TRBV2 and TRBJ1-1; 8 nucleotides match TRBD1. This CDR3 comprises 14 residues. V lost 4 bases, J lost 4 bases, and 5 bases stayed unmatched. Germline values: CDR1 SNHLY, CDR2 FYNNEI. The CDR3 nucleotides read TGTGCCAGCAGTGCCCGGGACAGGATCACTGAAGCTTTCTTT. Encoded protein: CASSARDRITEAFF.